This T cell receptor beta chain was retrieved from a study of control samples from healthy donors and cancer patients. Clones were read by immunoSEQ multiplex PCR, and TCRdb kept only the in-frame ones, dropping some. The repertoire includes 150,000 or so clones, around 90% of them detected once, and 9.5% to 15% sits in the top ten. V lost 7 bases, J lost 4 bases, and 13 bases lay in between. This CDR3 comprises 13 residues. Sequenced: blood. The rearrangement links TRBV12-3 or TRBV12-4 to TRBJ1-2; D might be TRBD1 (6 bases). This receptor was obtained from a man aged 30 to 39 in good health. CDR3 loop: CASTFGDIYGYTF. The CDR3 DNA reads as TGTGCCAGCACCTTCGGGGACATCTATGGCTACACCTTC.